This TCR beta chain appears in the sequencing data of a study of blood T cells in healthy people across ages (dated by TCRdb to the mid-2010s). Regarding the research as a whole: In model experiments, template switching captured roughly one uniquely barcoded TCR beta cDNA molecule for every two T cells. Age-related changes in TCR beta repertoire diversity were measured in the study by deep sequencing normalized with unique cDNA molecular identifiers. The donors were split into four age groups: young (average 16 years), middle-aged (39), aged (roughly 60) and long-lived (under 90). To avoid experimental bias, donors of different ages were distributed randomly across sequencing lanes. For two donors (one aged 18 to 29 and one aged 80 or older), the study analyzed two additional independent replicas of 1 million unique cDNA reads from the same blood draw. What the authors observed across the whole study: Observed TCR beta diversity per million T cells fell roughly linearly with age, and a significant reduction was already apparent by age around 40. Compared with the aged group, the long-lived group had more naive CD4+ T cells, fewer expanded clones and increased TCR diversity, a pattern suggesting age selection. Estimates of total diversity from one million sequenced T cells were regarded as lower bounds and underestimates. Donor CMV infection status was unknown, potentially confounding age-related changes in expanded clonotypes. Bulk unsorted PBMC profiling prevented conclusive comparison of naive and antigen-experienced compartments. There was a strong correlation between observed TCR beta diversity and the percentage of naive T cells measured by flow cytometry.

The donors were around 39 Caucasian individuals from Russia, aged 6 to 90 years, who were systemically healthy. Each donor gave 8 to 10 milliliters of peripheral blood, drawn into EDTA-treated Vacutainer tubes. Ficoll-Paque density-gradient centrifugation was used to isolate PBMCs, with at least 6 million per sample. Total RNA was extracted from PBMCs with Trizol reagent, with at least 5.5 micrograms obtained per sample. The percentages of naive CD45RAhigh/CD27high T cells were determined by flow cytometry on a PBMC aliquot from every donor. Turning to this clonotype: Its target antigen remains unknown. Base quality data are lacking; no much larger clone is found one base away.

Library creation used 5' RACE. The sequencer listed for this sample is Illumina HiSeq 2500. A second 7 to 11 cycle PCR used a sample-barcoded 5' primer and a J-beta primer mix. A unique molecular identifier was introduced onto each TCR beta cDNA molecule by a template-switch 5' adaptor carrying 12 random nucleotides. At least 3 million CDR3-containing paired-end reads were obtained from each sample. The Mint cDNA synthesis kit, primed by a TRBC-specific oligonucleotide, was used to synthesize first-strand cDNA from all RNA. All cDNA was treated with uracil-DNA glycosylase and then went through a first 18-cycle PCR with the universal primers M1SS and BC2_uni_R. On the study's bioinformatics: Each sample was normalized by randomly selecting 1 million high-quality reads, each carrying a distinct molecular identifier. Reads with shared molecular identifiers were discarded instead of being binned into consensus sequences. CDR3 identification, clonotype clustering and error correction used MiTCR with a Q25 quality threshold and the strictest error-elimination algorithm. Lower-bound total TCR beta diversity was estimated with a nonparametric unseen species model using Euler transformation. TCRdb reworked the public reads: Q25 trimming with fastp, MiXCR clone assembly, productive beta chains retained. Identical CDR3 proteins give one entry, which carries the most common genes and DNA. Clone size and V and J calls follow TCRdb, not the original study. The sample profile shows about 580,000 distinct CDR3 sequences; around 48% of them were found once. The ten largest make up about 26% of the sample.

Material for sequencing was blood. The source of this sequence is an elderly man in good health.

Here the CDR3 is given as CASSPRQGAATGELFF. The nucleotide sequence reads TGTGCCAGCAGCCCGAGACAGGGTGCAGCTACCGGGGAGCTGTTTTTT. The V and J genes are TRBV14 and TRBJ2-2, with 7 junctional bases fitting TRBD1. In the germline V gene, CDR1 corresponds to SGHDN and CDR2 to FVKESK. The cysteine opens and the phenylalanine closes a CDR3 of 16 amino acids. Only the CDR3 DNA is retained, 48 bases long and in frame from the first base. Germline trimming amounts to 4 bases on V and 5 bases on J, with 10 as the count of junction bases outside the gene matches.